This TCR beta chain is drawn from a study of blood T cell repertoires in COVID-19. The V and J ends lost 5 bases and 3 bases respectively, with 11 bases between them. Germline V gives CDR1 PRHDT, CDR2 FYEKMQ (reference sequence). The CDR3 runs 13 residues. Generated by immunoSEQ multiplex PCR, the TCRdb table keeps only in-frame clones and is missing some. The repertoire includes 180,000 or so clones, approximately 80% of them detected once, and 11% sits in the top ten. This rearrangement joins TRBV13 to TRBJ2-7; possible D gene TRBD2, 6 bases. This sequence was found in a man in his fifties or sixties who had recovered from COVID-19. Sample: PBMCs or T cells enriched from blood (not recorded which). CDR3 DNA: TGTGCCAGCAGCCCGGGACTCAACTACGAGCAGTACTTC. Its protein is CASSPGLNYEQYF.